Presented here are 17 T cell receptor beta chains from one specimen sequenced in a study of T cells in Graves' hyperthyroidism and ophthalmopathy. Amplification yielded TCR beta CDR3 regions, with RNA transcripts as the source. TCR CDR3 regions were first amplified by RT-PCR with HTBI primers. TCRdb itself ran the multiplex PCR reads through MiXCR, one entry per CDR3 protein. This repertoire shows 500,000 to 650,000 distinct CDR3 sequences, less than 15% found once; its top ten account for over 11%. Specimen: blood. All receptors derive from a woman aged 40 to 55 with Graves' hyperthyroidism.

This clonotype was seen repeatedly, ten times or more. The rearrangement joins TRBV18 to TRBJ2-7, with a possible D match to TRBD1 (5 bases). This CDR3 contains 15 residues. The V and J ends lost 3 bases and 5 bases respectively, with 17 bases between them. Looked up from germline, CDR1 is KGHSH and CDR2 is LQKENI. The CDR3 region has the DNA TGTGCCAGCTCACCGTACCGTCAGGGAAGTAACGAGCAGTACTTC. Protein: CASSPYRQGSNEQYF. The whole variable domain, remainder taken from reference TRBV18 and TRBJ2-7, is NAGVMQNPRHLVRRRGQEARLRCSPMKGHSHVYWYRQLPEEGLKFMVYLQKENIIDESGMPKERFSAEFPKEGPSILRIQQVVRGDSAAYFCASSPYRQGSNEQYFGPGTRLTVT.

Worth noting for this clonotype: A much larger clone lies a single base off, so this may be a read error. The rearrangement links TRBV6-1 to TRBJ2-3; D ambiguous. Germline values: CDR1 MNHNS, CDR2 SASEGT. The CDR3 sequence is 14 residues long. Trimming stripped 3 bases from V and 1 base from J, with 8 bases between. The CDR3 region has the DNA TGTGCCAGCAGTGACATAAAACGCACAGATACGCAGTATTTT. Its protein product is CASSDIKRTDTQYF.

The V call is TRBV5-5, the J call TRBJ2-7; TRBD1 matches 9 bases. This CDR3 comprises 17 residues. Trimming removed 6 bases from V and 3 bases from J; junction bases left unmatched: 16. Germline CDR1 SGHKS, CDR2 YYEKEE (reference sequence). This CDR3 reads CASTLNPGQGGIYEQYF. In DNA form, the CDR3 reads TGTGCCAGCACCTTAAACCCGGGACAGGGTGGAATCTACGAGCAGTACTTC.

This clonotype came up once. The chain couples TRBV28 to TRBJ2-1; 9 bases agree with TRBD2. The V gene end was trimmed by 3 bases and the J gene end by 9 bases; junction bases not matched to a gene: 3. Germline V gives CDR1 MDHEN, CDR2 SYDVKM. This CDR3 has 13 residues. Written as DNA, the CDR3 is TGTGCCAGCAGTTTGCGGGAGGGGTTTGAGCAGTTCTTC. Protein: CASSLREGFEQFF.

The CDR3 nucleotides are TGTGCCAGCAGCGTAGGTGACAATGAAAAACTGTTTTTT. Amino acid sequence: CASSVGDNEKLFF. The rearrangement joins TRBV9 to TRBJ1-4; D is unclear. CDR3 length equals 13 residues. Trimming left V 0 bases short and J 5 bases short, with 5 bases between. Germline CDR1 is SGDLS and CDR2 is YYNGEE.

This clonotype has only a few counts. The chain links TRBV7-2 to TRBJ2-7; TRBD1 matches at 11 bases. Per the germline V gene, CDR1 is SGHTA and CDR2 is FQGNSA. The junction had 6 bases not matched to a gene; V was cut back by 3 bases and J by 5 bases. The CDR3 totals 15 residues. In DNA form, the CDR3 reads TGTGCCAGCAGCTTGAGGACAGGGGGCCCCCACGAGCAGTACTTC. Amino acid sequence: CASSLRTGGPHEQYF.

The V and J genes are TRBV14 and TRBJ2-7; tentatively, D is TRBD2 (6 bases). V was pared by 1 base and J by 1 base, with 11 bases between. Germline CDR1 SGHDN, CDR2 FVKESK. This CDR3 has 15 amino acids. The CDR3 spells CASSQGVAVSYEQYF. The CDR3 DNA sequence: TGTGCCAGCAGCCAAGGGGTAGCGGTATCCTACGAGCAGTACTTC. The full variable domain, with the rest looked up from reference TRBV14 and TRBJ2-7, is EAGVTQFPSHSVIEKGQTVTLRCDPISGHDNLYWYRRVMGKEIKFLLHFVKESKQDESGMPNNRFLAERTGGTYSTLKVQPAELEDSGVYFCASSQGVAVSYEQYFGPGTRLTVT.

Ten or more counts support this clonotype. The V and J genes are TRBV2 and TRBJ2-7; 7 bases are shared with TRBD2. This CDR3 contains 17 residues. Germline values: CDR1 SNHLY, CDR2 FYNNEI. J was trimmed by 3 bases and V by 2 bases; bases with no gene match: 13. The CDR3 DNA reads TGTGCCAGCAGTGAACAAAGACTGTCGGGAGGCTACTACGAGCAGTACTTC. Encoded protein: CASSEQRLSGGYYEQYF.

This clonotype appeared many times. This sequence joins TRBV30 and TRBJ1-6, with no clear D. V was shortened by 0 bases and J by 7 bases, with 7 bases between the two germline ends. This CDR3 is built from 13 residues. Germline CDR1 GTSNPN, CDR2 SVGIG (reference sequence). The CDR3 is CAWSVHTNSPLHF. The CDR3 nucleotides are TGTGCCTGGAGTGTCCACACGAATTCACCCCTCCACTTT.

V usage is TRBV19 and J usage is TRBJ2-4, with D possibly matching TRBD1 (6 bases). CDR3 length equals 15 residues. V lost 2 bases and J lost 3, with 11 bases in between. Looked up from germline, CDR1 is LNHDA and CDR2 is SQIVND (reference sequence). The DNA for the CDR3 is TGTGCCAGTAGTATATCAGGGGCCGACAAAAACATTCAGTACTTC. Its protein product is CASSISGADKNIQYF.

This clonotype has at least ten counts. The rearrangement uses TRBV15 and TRBJ1-5, with D perhaps matching TRBD1 (6 bases). The CDR3 consists of 14 residues. The V end was cut by 4 bases, the J end by 5 bases, with 12 bases between. In germline, CDR1 is LNHNV, CDR2 YYDKDF (reference sequence). As DNA, the CDR3 is TGTGCCACCAGCACTGGACAGTTCGATCAGCCCCAGCATTTT. Amino acids: CATSTGQFDQPQHF.

This clonotype occurred a few times. The chain employs TRBV5-1 and TRBJ2-1; tentatively, D is TRBD2 (5 bases). V dropped 4 bases and J dropped 8 bases, with 13 bases sitting between them. CDR1 SGHRS and CDR2 YFSETQ come from the germline V gene. The CDR3 runs to 13 residues. The CDR3 DNA follows: TGCGCCAGCAGCGAACTAGGTATGGATGAGCAGTTCTTC. Translating it yields CASSELGMDEQFF.

The table lists this clonotype with many counts. The chain recombines TRBV20-1 with TRBJ2-2; tentatively, D is TRBD1 (5 bases). The CDR3 is 11 amino acids. With 7 bases removed from V and 3 bases from J, the gap between germline ends came to 6 bases. The germline CDR1 and CDR2 sequences are DFQATT and SNEGSKA (reference sequence). CDR3: CSGQYTGELFF. For the CDR3, the DNA is TGCAGTGGACAGTACACCGGGGAGCTGTTTTTT.

The gene calls are TRBV7-8 and TRBJ2-5, with D tentatively TRBD2 (5 bases). From germline, CDR1 is SGHVS and CDR2 FQNEAQ. The CDR3 is 15 amino acids. V dropped 0 bases and J dropped 5 bases, with 13 bases sitting between them. The CDR3 DNA follows: TGTGCCAGCAGCTTAGCAAGGCTAGCTGGGGAGACCCAGTACTTC. Residues: CASSLARLAGETQYF.

This clonotype occurred many times. The chain uses TRBV28 and TRBJ2-7, with 7 bases aligning to TRBD1. The CDR3 spans 15 residues. The trim removed 4 bases at V and 0 bases at J, leaving 6 bases unmatched. Germline V gene data show CDR1 as MDHEN and CDR2 as SYDVKM. Here the CDR3 DNA reads TGTGCCAGCAGTTCAGGGGGTTCCAGCTCCTACGAGCAGTACTTC. Encoded protein: CASSSGGSSSYEQYF.

The sample holds a few counts of this clonotype. This may arise from a read error, as a much more abundant clone is one base away. The genes are TRBV2 and TRBJ2-3, with 8 bases lining up with TRBD2. Germline CDR1 SNHLY, CDR2 FYNNEI. CDR3 length: 14 amino acids. CDR3: CASLRGLEADMQYF. The CDR3 nucleotides read TGTGCCAGCCTCAGGGGACTAGAAGCAGATATGCAGTATTTT.

CDR3 residues: CAWSRDRGNTGELFF. The CDR3 nucleotides read TGTGCCTGGAGCCGGGACAGGGGGAACACCGGGGAGCTGTTTTTT. The chain recombines TRBV30 with TRBJ2-2, with TRBD1 matching 10 bases. Germline V gene sequence: CDR1 GTSNPN, CDR2 SVGIG (reference sequence). V trimming: 3 bases; J trimming: 1 base; junction bases outside the gene matches: 2. The CDR3 extends over 15 amino acids.